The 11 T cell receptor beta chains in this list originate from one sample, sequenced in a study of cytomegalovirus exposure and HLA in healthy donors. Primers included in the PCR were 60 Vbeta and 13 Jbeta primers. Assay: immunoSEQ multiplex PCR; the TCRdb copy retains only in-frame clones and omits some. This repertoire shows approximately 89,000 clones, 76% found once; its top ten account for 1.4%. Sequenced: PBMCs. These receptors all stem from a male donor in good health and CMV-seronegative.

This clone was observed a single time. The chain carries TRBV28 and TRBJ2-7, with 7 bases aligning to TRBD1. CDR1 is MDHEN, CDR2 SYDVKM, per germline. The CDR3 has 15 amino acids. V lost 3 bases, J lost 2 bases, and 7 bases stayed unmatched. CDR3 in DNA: TGTGCCAGCAGTTTGAGGGGGACAGCACCCTACGAGCAGTACTTC. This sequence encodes CASSLRGTAPYEQYF.

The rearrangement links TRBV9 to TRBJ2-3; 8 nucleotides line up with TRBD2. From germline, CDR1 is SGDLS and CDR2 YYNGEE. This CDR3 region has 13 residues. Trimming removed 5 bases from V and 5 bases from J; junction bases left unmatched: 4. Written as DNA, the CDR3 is TGTGCCAGCAGTCAGCGGGAGATAGATACGCAGTATTTT. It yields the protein CASSQREIDTQYF.

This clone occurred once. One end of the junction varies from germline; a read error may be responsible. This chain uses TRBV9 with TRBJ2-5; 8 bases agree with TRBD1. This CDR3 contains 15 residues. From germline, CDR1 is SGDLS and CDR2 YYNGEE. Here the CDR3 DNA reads TGTGCCAGCAGCACAGGACAGGGCGACCAGGAGACCCAGTACTTC. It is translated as CASSTGQGDQETQYF.

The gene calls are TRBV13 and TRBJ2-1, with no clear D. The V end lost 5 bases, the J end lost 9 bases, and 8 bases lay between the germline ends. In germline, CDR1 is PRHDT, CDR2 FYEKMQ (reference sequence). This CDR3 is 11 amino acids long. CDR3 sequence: CASSLRSEQFF. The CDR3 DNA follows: TGTGCCAGCAGCCTTAGAAGTGAGCAGTTCTTC.

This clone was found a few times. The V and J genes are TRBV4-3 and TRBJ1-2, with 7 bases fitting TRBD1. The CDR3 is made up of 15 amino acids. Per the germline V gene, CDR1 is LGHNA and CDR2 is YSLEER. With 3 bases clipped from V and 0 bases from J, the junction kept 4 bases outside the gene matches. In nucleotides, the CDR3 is TGCGCCAGCAGCCAGCCAGGGGGTGCTAACTATGGCTACACCTTC. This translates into CASSQPGGANYGYTF.

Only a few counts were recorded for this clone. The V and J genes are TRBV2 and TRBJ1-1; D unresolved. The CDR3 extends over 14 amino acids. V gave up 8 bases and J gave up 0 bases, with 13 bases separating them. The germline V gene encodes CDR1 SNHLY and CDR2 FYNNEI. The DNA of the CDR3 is TGTGCCAGCTCCCCTGAGAGCCTGAACACTGAAGCTTTCTTT. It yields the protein CASSPESLNTEAFF.

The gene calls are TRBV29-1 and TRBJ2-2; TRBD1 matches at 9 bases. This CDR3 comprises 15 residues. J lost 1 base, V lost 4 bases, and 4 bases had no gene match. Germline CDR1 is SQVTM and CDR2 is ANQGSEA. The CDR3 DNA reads TGCAGCGTTGTACAGGGGGCTTTGAACACCGGGGAGCTGTTTTTT. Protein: CSVVQGALNTGELFF.

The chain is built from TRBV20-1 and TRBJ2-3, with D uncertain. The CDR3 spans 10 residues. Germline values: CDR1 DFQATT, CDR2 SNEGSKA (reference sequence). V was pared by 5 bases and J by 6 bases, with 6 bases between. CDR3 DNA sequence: TGCAGTGCTGGCCTGGATACGCAGTATTTT. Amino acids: CSAGLDTQYF.

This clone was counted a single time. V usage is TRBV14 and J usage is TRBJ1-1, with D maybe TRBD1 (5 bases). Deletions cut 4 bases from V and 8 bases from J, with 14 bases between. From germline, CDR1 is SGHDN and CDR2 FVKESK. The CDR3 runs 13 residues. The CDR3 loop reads CASSRQGFTEAFF. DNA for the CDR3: TGTGCCAGCAGCCGTCAGGGTTTTACCGAAGCTTTCTTT.

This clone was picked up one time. CDR3 protein: CASRTRRDRVAGYTF. The CDR3 DNA is TGTGCCAGCAGAACCCGCCGGGACAGGGTTGCTGGCTACACCTTC. The V gene is TRBV28, the J gene TRBJ1-2; 9 bases fit TRBD1. J was trimmed by 7 bases and V by 6 bases; bases with no gene match: 12. Germline V gene lookup returns CDR1 MDHEN and CDR2 SYDVKM. The CDR3 covers 15 residues.

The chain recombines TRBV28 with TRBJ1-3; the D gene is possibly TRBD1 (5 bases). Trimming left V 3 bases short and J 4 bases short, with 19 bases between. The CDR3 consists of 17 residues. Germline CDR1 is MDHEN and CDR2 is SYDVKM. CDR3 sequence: CASSFQGWALVGNTIYF. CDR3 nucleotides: TGTGCCAGCAGTTTCCAGGGATGGGCATTGGTAGGAAACACCATATATTTT.